This T cell receptor beta chain was captured by sequencing in a study of blood T cell repertoires in COVID-19. Study details: T cells, B-cell-depleted T cells, or PBMCs provided the cDNA or gDNA that served as material.

This table comes from immunoSEQ multiplex PCR, and its TCRdb copy is limited to in-frame clones, with some not included. The sample holds about 90,000 clones, roughly 84% seen once. Per germline, CDR1 SGHRS and CDR2 YFSETQ. Between the trimmed V and J ends, which lost 0 bases and 6 bases, there was a span of 9 bases. This CDR3 contains 13 residues. This TCR came from a man in his sixties with acute or convalescent COVID-19. V usage is TRBV5-1 and J usage is TRBJ1-2; D is possibly TRBD1 (5 bases). The sample consisted of peripheral blood. Written as DNA, the CDR3 is TGCGCCAGCAGCTTGGTCTCAGGGAATGGCTACACCTTC. Protein product: CASSLVSGNGYTF.